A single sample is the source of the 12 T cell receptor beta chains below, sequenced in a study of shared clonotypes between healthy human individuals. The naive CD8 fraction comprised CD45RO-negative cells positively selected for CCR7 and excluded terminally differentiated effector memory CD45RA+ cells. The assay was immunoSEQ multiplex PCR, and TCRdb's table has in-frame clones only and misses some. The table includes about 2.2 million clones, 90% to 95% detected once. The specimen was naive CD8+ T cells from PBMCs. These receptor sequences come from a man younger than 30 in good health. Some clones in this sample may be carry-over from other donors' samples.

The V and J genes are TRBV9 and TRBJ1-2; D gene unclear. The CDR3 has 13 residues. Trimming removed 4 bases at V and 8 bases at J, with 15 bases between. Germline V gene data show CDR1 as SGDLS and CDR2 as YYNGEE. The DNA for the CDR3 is TGTGCCAGCAGCCTAGGCATCTATTTCGGCTACACCTTC. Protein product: CASSLGIYFGYTF.

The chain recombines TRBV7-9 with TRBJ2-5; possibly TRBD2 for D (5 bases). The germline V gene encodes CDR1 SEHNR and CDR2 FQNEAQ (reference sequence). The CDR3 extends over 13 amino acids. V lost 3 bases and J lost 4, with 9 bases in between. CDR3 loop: CASSFSRGETQYF. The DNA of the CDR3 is TGTGCCAGCAGCTTCAGCCGGGGAGAGACCCAGTACTTC.

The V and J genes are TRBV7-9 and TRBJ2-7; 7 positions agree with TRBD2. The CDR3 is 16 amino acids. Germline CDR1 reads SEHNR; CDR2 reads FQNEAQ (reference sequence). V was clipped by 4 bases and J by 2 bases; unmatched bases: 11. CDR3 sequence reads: CASSSPGLPLPYEQYF. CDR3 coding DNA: TGTGCCAGCAGCTCACCGGGACTACCCCTTCCCTACGAGCAGTACTTC.

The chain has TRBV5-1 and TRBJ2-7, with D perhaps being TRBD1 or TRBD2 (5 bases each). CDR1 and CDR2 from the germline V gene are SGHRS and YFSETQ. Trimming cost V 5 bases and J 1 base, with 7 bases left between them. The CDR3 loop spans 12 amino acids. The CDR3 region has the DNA TGCGCCAGCAGTGGGGGATCCTACGAGCAGTACTTC. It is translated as CASSGGSYEQYF.

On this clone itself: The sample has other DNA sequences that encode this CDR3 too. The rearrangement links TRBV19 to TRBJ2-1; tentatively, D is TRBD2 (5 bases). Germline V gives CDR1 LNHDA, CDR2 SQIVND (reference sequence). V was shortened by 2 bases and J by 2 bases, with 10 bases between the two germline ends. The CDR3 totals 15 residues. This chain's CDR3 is CASSITSGPYNEQFF. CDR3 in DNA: TGTGCCAGTAGTATAACCAGCGGCCCCTACAATGAGCAGTTCTTC.

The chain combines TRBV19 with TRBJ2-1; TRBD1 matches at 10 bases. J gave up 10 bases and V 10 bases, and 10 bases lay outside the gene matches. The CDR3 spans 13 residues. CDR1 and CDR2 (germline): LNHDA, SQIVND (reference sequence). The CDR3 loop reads CAISGTGATEQFF. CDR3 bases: TGTGCCATATCCGGGACAGGGGCGACCGAGCAGTTCTTC.

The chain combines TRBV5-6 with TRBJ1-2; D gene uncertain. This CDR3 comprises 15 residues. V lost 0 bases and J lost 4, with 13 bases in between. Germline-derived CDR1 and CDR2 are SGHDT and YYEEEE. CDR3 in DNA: TGTGCCAGCAGCTTGGAGGCCGGCGCCGGCTATGGCTACACCTTC. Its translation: CASSLEAGAGYGYTF.

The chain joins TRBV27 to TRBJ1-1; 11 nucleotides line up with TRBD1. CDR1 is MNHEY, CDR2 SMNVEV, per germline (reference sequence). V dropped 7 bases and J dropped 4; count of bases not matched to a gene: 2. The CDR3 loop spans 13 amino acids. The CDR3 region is CASKDRGPTEAFF. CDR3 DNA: TGTGCCAGCAAGGACAGGGGGCCCACTGAAGCTTTCTTT.

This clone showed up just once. The CDR3 region is CASSLGLAGPTDTQYF. Written as DNA, the CDR3 is TGTGCCAGCAGCCTCGGACTAGCGGGGCCCACAGATACGCAGTATTTT. The chain is built from TRBV7-8 and TRBJ2-3; 12 bases are shared with TRBD2. The CDR3 extends over 16 amino acids. The germline V gene has CDR1 SGHVS and CDR2 FQNEAQ. J lost 2 bases, V lost 5 bases, and 5 bases had no gene match.

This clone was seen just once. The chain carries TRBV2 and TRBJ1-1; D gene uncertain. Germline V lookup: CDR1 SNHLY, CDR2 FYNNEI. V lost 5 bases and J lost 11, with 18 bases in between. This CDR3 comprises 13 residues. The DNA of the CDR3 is TGTGCCAGCAGTACACCCGGGTCCAGCCTTGCTTTCTTT. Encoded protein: CASSTPGSSLAFF.

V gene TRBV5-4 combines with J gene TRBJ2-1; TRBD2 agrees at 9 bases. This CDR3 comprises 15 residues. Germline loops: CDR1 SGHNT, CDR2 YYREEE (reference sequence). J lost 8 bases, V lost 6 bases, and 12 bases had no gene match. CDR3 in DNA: TGTGCCAGCAATGGTCGCGCGGGAGGGGGCGATGAGCAGTTCTTC. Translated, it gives CASNGRAGGGDEQFF.

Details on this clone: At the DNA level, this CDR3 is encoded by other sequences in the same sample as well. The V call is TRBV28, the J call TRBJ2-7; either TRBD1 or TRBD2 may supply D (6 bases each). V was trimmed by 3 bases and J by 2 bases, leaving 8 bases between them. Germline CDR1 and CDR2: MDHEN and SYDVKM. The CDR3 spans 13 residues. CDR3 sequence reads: CASSLRGAYEQYF. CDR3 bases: TGTGCCAGCAGTTTGAGGGGGGCCTACGAGCAGTACTTC.